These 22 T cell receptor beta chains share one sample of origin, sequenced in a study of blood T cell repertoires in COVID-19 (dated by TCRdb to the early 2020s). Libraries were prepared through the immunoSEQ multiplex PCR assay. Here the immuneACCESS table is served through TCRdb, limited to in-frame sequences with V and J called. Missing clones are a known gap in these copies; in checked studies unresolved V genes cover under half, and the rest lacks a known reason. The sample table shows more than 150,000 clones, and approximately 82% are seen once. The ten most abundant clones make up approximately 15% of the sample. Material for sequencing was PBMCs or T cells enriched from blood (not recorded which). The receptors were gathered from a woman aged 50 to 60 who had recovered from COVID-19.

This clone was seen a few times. In DNA form, the CDR3 reads TGTGCCAGCAGTCCCCCCTTAGTAGTGGGGGGGGATACGCAGTATTTT. It yields the protein CASSPPLVVGGDTQYF. V and J are TRBV28 and TRBJ2-3; 7 nucleotides match TRBD2. Per germline, CDR1 MDHEN and CDR2 SYDVKM. This CDR3 spans 16 amino acids. Unmatched junction bases numbered 14, after V lost 5 bases and J lost 6 bases. The whole variable domain, remainder taken from reference TRBV28 and TRBJ2-3, is DVKVTQSSRYLVKRTGEKVFLECVQDMDHENMFWYRQDPGLGLRLIYFSYDVKMKEKGDIPEGYSVSREKKERFSLILESASTNQTSMYLCASSPPLVVGGDTQYFGPGTRLTVL.

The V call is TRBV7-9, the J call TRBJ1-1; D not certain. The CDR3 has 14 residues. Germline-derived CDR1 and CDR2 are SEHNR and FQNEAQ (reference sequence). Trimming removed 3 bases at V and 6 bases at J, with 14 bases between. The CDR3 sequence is CASSFSSLRAEAFF. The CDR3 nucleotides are TGTGCCAGCAGCTTTTCCTCCCTTCGGGCTGAAGCTTTCTTT.

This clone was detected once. The DNA of the CDR3 is TGCGCCAGCAGCTTGGAGTGGACAGGGAGCGAGCAGTACTTC. This sequence encodes CASSLEWTGSEQYF. The rearrangement uses TRBV5-1 and TRBJ2-7; 8 bases agree with TRBD1. CDR3 length equals 14 residues. Looked up from germline, CDR1 is SGHRS and CDR2 is YFSETQ. The junction had 5 bases not matched to a gene; V was cut back by 0 bases and J by 6 bases.

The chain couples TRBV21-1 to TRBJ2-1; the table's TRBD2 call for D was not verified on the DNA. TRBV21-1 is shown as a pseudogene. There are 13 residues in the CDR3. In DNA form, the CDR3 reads TGTGCCAGACCGACTCGACCTGGCGGAGAGCAGTTCTTC. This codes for CARPTRPGGEQFF.

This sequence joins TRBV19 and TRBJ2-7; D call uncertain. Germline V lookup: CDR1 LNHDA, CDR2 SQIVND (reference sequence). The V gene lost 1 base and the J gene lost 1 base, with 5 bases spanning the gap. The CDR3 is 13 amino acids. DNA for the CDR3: TGTGCCAGTAGTATAGGACTTTCCTACGAGCAGTACTTC. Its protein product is CASSIGLSYEQYF. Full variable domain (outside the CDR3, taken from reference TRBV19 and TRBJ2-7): DGGITQSPKYLFRKEGQNVTLSCEQNLNHDAMYWYRQDPGQGLRLIYYSQIVNDFQKGDIAEGYSVSREKKESFPLTVTSAQKNPTAFYLCASSIGLSYEQYFGPGTRLTVT.

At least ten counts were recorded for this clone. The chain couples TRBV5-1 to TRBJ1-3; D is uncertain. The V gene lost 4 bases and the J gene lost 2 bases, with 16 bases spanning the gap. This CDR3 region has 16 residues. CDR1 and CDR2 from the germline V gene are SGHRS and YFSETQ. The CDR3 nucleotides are TGCGCCAGCAGCGCGACACTTATCGTACCTGGAAACACCATATATTTT. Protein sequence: CASSATLIVPGNTIYF.

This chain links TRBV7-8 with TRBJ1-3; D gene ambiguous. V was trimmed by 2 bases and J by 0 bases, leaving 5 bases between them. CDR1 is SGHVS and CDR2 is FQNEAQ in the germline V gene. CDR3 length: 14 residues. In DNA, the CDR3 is TGTGCCAGCAGCTTATGGAGCTCTGGAAACACCATATATTTT. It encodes CASSLWSSGNTIYF. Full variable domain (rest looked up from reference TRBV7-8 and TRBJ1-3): GAGVSQSPRYKVAKRGQDVALRCDPISGHVSLFWYQQALGQGPEFLTYFQNEAQLDKSGLPSDRFFAERPEGSVSTLKIQRTQQEDSAVYLCASSLWSSGNTIYFGEGSWLTVV.

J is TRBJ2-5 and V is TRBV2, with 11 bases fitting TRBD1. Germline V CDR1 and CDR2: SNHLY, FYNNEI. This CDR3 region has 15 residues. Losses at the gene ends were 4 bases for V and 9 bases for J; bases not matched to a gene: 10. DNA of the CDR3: TGTGCCAGCAGTGCGGACGGACAGGGGGCTCGGCCCCAGTACTTC. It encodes CASSADGQGARPQYF.

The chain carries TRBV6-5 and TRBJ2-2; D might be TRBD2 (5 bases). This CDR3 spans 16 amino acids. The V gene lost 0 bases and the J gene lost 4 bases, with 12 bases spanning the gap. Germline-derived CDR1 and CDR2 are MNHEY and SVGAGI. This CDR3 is CASSYSISGGTGELFF. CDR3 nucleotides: TGTGCCAGCAGTTACTCGATCAGCGGAGGCACCGGGGAGCTGTTTTTT.

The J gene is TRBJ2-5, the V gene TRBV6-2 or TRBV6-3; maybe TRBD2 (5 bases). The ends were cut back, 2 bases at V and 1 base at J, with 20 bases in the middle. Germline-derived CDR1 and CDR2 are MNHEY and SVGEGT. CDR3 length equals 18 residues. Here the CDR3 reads CASSYDGGLTRTQETQYF. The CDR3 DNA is TGTGCCAGCAGTTACGATGGAGGACTGACTCGAACCCAAGAGACCCAGTACTTC.

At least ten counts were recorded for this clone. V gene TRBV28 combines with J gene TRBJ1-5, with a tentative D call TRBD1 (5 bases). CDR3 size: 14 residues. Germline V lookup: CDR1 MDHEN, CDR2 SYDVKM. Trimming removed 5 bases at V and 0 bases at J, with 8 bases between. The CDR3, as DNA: TGTGCCAGCAGTAAGGGGCATAGCAATCAGCCCCAGCATTTT. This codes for CASSKGHSNQPQHF.

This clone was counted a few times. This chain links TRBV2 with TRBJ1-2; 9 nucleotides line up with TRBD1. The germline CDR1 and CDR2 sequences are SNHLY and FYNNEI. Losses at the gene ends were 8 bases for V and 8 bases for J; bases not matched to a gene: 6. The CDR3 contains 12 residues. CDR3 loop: CASAGTGSGYTF. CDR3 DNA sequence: TGTGCCAGCGCCGGGACAGGGAGCGGCTACACCTTC.

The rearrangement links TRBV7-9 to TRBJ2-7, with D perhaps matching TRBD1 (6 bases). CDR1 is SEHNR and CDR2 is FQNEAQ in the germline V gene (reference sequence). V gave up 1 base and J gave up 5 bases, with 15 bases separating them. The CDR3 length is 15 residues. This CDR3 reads CASSLGVQGWDEQYF. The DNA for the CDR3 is TGTGCCAGCAGCTTAGGAGTTCAGGGGTGGGACGAGCAGTACTTC. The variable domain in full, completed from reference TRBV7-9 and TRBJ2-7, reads DTGVSQNPRHKITKRGQNVTFRCDPISEHNRLYWYRQTLGQGPEFLTYFQNEAQLEKSRLLSDRFSAERPKGSFSTLEIQRTEQGDSAMYLCASSLGVQGWDEQYFGPGTRLTVT.

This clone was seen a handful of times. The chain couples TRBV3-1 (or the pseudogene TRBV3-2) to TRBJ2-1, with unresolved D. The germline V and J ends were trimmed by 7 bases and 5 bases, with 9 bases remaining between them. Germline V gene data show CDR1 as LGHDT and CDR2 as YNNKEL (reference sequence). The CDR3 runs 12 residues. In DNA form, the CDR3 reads TGTGCCAGCACTTCACTCAACAATGAGCAGTTCTTC. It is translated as CASTSLNNEQFF.

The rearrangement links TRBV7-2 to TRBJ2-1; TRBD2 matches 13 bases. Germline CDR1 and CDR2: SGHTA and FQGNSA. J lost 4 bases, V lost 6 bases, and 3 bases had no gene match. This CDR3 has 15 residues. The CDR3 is CASSTTSGRYNEQFF. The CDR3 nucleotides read TGTGCCAGCAGTACGACTAGCGGGAGGTACAATGAGCAGTTCTTC.

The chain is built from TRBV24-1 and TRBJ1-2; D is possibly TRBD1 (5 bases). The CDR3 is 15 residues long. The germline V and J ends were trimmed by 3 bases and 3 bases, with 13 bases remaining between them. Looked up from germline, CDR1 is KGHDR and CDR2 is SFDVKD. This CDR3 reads CATSDRAGSDYGYTF. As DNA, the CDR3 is TGTGCCACCAGTGATAGGGCAGGGTCGGACTATGGCTACACCTTC.

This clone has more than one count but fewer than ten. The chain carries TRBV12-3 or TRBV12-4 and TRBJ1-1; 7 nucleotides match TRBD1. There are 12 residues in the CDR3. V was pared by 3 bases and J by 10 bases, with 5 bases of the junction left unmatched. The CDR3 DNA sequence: TGTGCCAGCAGTTTGCAGGGGGGACGAGCTTTCTTT. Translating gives CASSLQGGRAFF.

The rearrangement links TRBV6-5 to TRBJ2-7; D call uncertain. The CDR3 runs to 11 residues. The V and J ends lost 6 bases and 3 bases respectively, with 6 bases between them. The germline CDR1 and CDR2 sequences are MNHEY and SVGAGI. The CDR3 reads CASRHLYEQYF. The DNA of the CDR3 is TGTGCCAGCAGACATCTCTACGAGCAGTACTTC.

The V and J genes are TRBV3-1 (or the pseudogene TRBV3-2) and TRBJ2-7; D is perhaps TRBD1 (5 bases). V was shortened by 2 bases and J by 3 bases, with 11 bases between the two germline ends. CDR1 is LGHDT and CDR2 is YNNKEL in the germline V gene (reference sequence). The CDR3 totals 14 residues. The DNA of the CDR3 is TGTGCCAGCAGCCAACTCAGGGAAGTCTACGAGCAGTACTTC. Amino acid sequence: CASSQLREVYEQYF.

In DNA form, the CDR3 reads TGCGCCAGCAGTGAGTCGCGGCTAGTGAACACCGGGGAGCTGTTTTTT. It translates to CASSESRLVNTGELFF. The chain recombines TRBV10-1 with TRBJ2-2; D is undetermined. Germline CDR1 WNHNN, CDR2 SYGVQD (reference sequence). The CDR3 contains 16 residues. The germline V and J ends were trimmed by 0 bases and 1 base, with 9 bases remaining between them.

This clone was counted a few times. CDR3 coding DNA: TGTGCCACCAGTGAGCAGGGATCGGGGGGATACAATGAGCAGTTCTTC. It translates to CATSEQGSGGYNEQFF. This chain joins TRBV24-1 and TRBJ2-1, with 7 positions matching TRBD2. Germline lookup yields CDR1 KGHDR and CDR2 SFDVKD. V lost 4 bases, J lost 4 bases, and 9 bases stayed unmatched. The CDR3 is 16 residues long.

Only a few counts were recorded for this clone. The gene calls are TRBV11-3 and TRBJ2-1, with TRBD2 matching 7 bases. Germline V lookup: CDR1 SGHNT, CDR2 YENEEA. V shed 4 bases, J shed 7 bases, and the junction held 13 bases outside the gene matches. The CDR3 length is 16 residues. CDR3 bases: TGTGCCAGCAGCTCGGGGAGACTAGCTACGAGAAATGAGCAGTTCTTC. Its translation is CASSSGRLATRNEQFF.